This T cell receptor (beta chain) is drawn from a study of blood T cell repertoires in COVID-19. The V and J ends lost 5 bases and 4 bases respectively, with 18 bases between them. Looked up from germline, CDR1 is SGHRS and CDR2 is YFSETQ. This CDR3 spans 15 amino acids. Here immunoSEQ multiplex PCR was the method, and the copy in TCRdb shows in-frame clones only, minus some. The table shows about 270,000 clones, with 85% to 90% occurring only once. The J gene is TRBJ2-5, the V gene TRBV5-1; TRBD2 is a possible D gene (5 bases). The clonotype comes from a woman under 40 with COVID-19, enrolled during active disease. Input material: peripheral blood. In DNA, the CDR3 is TGCGCCAGCAGTAGGGCAGGCATCGAGGGAGAGACCCAGTACTTC. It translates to CASSRAGIEGETQYF.